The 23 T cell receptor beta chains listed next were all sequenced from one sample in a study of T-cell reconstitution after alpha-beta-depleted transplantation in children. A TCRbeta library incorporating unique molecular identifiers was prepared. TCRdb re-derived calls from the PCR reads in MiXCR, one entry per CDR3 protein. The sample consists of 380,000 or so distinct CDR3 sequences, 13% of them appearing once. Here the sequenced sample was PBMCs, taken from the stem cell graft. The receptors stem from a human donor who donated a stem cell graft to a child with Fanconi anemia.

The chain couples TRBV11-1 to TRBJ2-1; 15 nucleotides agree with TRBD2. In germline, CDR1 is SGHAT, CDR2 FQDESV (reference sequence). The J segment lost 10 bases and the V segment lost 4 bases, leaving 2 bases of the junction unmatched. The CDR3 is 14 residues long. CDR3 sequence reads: CASSSGLAGGEQFF. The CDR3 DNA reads TGTGCCAGCAGCTCGGGACTAGCGGGGGGCGAGCAGTTCTTC.

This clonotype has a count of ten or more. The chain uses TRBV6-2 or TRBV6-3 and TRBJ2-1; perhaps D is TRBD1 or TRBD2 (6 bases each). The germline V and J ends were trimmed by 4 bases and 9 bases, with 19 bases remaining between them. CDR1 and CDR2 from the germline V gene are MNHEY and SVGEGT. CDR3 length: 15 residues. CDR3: CASSSPPTGALEQFF. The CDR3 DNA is TGTGCCAGCAGTTCTCCACCAACGGGGGCACTTGAGCAGTTCTTC.

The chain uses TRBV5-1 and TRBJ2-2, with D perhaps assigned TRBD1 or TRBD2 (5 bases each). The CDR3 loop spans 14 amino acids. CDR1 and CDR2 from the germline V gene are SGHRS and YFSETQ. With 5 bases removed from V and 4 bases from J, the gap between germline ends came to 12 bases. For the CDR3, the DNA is TGCGCCAGCAGTCGGGACGGACTCACCGGGGAGCTGTTTTTT. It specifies CASSRDGLTGELFF.

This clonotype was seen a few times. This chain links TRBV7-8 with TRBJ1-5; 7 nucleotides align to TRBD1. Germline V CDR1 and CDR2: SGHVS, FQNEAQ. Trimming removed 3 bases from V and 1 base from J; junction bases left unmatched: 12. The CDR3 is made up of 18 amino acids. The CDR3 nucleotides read TGTGCCAGCAGCTTTCACATAAACAGGGGAGGGAGCAATCAGCCCCAGCATTTT. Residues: CASSFHINRGGSNQPQHF.

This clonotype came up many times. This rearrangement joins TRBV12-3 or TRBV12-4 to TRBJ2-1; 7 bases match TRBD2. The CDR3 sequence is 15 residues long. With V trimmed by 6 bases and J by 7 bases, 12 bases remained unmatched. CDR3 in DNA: TGTGCCAGCAGCCCGTCTGGGCGGGGGTTAAATGAGCAGTTCTTC. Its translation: CASSPSGRGLNEQFF.

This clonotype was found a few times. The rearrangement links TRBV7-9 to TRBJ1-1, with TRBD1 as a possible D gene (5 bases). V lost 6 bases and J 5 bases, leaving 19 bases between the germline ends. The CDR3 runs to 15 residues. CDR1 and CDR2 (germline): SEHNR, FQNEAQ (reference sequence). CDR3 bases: TGTGCCAGCAGTCCCTCGTCGTGGGGGGAGACTGAAGCTTTCTTT. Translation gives CASSPSSWGETEAFF.

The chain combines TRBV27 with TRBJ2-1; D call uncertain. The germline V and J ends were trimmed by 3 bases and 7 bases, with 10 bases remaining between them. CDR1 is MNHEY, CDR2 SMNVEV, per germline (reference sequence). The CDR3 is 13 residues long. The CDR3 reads CASSFRASNEQFF. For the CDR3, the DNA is TGTGCCAGCAGTTTCCGGGCTTCGAATGAGCAGTTCTTC.

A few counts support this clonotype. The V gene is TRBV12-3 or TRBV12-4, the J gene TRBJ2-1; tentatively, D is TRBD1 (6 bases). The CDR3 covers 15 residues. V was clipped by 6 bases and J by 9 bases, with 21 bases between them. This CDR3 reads CASSPSWDTHFEQFF. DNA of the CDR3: TGTGCCAGCAGCCCTTCGTGGGACACGCACTTTGAGCAGTTCTTC.

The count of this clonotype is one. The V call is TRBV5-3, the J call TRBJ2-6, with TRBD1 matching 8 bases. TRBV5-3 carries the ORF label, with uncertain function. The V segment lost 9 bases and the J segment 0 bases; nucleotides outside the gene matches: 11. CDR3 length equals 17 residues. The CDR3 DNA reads TGTGCCATGGGCCTGACAGGGGCGAGCTCTGGGGCCAACGTCCTGACTTTC. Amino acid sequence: CAMGLTGASSGANVLTF.

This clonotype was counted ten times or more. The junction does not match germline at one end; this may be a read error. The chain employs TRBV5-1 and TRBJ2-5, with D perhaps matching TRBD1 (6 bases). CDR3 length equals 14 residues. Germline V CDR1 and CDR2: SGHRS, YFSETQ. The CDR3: CASSPQGSQETQYF. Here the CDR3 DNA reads TGTGCCAGCAGCCCCCAGGGGTCGCAAGAGACCCAGTACTTC.

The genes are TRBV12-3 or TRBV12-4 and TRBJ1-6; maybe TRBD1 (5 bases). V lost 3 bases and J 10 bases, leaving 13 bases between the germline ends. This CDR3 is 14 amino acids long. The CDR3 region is CASSLPGRQSPLHF. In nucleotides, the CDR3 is TGTGCCAGCAGTTTGCCGGGGCGGCAATCACCCCTCCACTTT.

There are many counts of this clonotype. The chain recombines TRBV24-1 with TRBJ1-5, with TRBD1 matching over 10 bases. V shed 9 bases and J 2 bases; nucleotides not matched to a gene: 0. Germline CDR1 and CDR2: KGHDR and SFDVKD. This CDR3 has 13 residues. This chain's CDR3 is CATGTGGNQPQHF. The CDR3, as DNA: TGTGCCACCGGGACAGGGGGCAATCAGCCCCAGCATTTT.

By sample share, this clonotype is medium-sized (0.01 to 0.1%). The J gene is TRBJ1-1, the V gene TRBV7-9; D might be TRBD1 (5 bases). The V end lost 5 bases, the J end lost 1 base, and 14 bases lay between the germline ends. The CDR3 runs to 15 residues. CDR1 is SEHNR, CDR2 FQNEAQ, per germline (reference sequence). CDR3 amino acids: CASSPNLRENTEAFF. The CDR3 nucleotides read TGTGCCAGCAGCCCAAATCTCAGGGAGAACACTGAAGCTTTCTTT.

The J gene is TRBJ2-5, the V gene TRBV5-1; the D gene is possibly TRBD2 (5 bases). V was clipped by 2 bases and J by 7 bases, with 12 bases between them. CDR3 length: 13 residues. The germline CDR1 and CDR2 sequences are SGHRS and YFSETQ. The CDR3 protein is CASSFEGSGTQYF. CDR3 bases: TGCGCCAGCAGCTTTGAAGGGAGCGGGACCCAGTACTTC. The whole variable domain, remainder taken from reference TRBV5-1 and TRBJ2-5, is KAGVTQTPRYLIKTRGQQVTLSCSPISGHRSVSWYQQTPGQGLQFLFEYFSETQRNKGNFPGRFSGRQFSNSRSEMNVSTLELGDSALYLCASSFEGSGTQYFGPGTRLLVL.

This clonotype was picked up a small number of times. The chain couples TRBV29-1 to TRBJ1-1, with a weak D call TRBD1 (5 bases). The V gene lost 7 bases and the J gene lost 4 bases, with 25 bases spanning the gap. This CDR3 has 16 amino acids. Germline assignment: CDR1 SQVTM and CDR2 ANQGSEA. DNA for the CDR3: TGCAGCGCCGACCGGGGACTCGGAACTACGGGCACTGAAGCTTTCTTT. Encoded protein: CSADRGLGTTGTEAFF.

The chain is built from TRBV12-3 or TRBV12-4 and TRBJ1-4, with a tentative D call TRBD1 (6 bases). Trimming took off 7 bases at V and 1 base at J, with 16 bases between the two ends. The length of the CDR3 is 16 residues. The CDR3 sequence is CASMSGGRGTNEKLFF. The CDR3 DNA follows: TGTGCCAGCATGTCCGGGGGGCGAGGAACTAATGAAAAACTGTTTTTT.

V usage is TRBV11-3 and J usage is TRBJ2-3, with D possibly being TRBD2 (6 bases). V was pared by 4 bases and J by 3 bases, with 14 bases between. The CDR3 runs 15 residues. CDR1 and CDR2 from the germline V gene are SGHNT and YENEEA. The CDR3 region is CASSSLGGRTDTQYF. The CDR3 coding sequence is TGTGCCAGCAGCTCCCTGGGGGGACGGACAGATACGCAGTATTTT.

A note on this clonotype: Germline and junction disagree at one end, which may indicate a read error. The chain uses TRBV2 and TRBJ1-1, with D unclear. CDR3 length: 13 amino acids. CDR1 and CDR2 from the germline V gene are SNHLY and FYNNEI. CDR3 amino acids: CASREEMNTEAFF. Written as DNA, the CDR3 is TGTGCCAGCAGGGAAGAGATGAACACTGAAGCTTTCTTT.

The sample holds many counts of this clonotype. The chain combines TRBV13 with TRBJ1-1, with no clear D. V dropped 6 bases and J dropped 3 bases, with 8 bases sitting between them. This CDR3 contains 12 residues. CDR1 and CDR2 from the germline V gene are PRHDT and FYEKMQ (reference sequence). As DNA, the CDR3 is TGTGCCAGCAGTACGTTGGACACTGAAGCTTTCTTT. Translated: CASSTLDTEAFF.

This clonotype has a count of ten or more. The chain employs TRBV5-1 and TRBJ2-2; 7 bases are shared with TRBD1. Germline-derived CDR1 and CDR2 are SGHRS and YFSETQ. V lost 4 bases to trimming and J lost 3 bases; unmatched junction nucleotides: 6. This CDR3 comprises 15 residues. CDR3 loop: CASSETGRDTGELFF. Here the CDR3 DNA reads TGCGCCAGCAGCGAGACAGGGCGGGACACCGGGGAGCTGTTTTTT. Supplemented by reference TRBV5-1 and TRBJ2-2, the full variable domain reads KAGVTQTPRYLIKTRGQQVTLSCSPISGHRSVSWYQQTPGQGLQFLFEYFSETQRNKGNFPGRFSGRQFSNSRSEMNVSTLELGDSALYLCASSETGRDTGELFFGEGSRLTVL.

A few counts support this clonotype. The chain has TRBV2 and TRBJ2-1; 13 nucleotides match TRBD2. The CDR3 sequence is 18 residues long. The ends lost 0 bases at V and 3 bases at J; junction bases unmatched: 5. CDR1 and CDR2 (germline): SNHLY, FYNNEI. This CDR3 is CASSEAWTSGGFYNEQFF. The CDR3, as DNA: TGTGCCAGCAGTGAAGCTTGGACTAGCGGGGGTTTCTACAATGAGCAGTTCTTC.

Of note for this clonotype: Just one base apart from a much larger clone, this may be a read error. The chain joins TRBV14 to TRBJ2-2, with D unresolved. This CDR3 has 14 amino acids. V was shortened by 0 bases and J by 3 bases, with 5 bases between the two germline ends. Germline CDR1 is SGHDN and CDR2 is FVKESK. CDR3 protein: CASSQEWDTGELFF. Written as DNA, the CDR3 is TGTGCCAGCAGCCAAGAATGGGACACCGGGGAGCTGTTTTTT.

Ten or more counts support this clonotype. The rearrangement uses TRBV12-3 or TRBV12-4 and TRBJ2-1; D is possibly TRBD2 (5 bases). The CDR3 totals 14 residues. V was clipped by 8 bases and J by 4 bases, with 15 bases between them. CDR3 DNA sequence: TGTGCCAGCGCGAGGGCGGGCGGATACAATGAGCAGTTCTTC. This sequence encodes CASARAGGYNEQFF.